This is a list of T cell receptor beta chains from one sample in a study of cytomegalovirus exposure and HLA in healthy donors. Sequencing used immunoSEQ multiplex PCR; TCRdb keeps in-frame clones, though not all of them. The table includes around 170,000 clones, roughly 80% detected once. The specimen was PBMCs. These receptors all come from a man between 50 and 59 years old in good health and CMV-seronegative. CDR3s include the opening cysteine and the closing phenylalanine or tryptophan. Each record gives: D gene, J gene, V gene, clone size, CDR3 protein, CDR3 DNA. D genes are given only for firm matches. Expanded clones get a size class; other rows say once, few or many, or leave the size out.

d_call: -
j_call: TRBJ2-3
v_call: TRBV9
clone_size: -
cdr3_aa: CASSQRLGDTQYF
cdr3_nt: TGTGCCAGCAGCCAGAGGCTCGGGGATACGCAGTATTTT

d_call: -
j_call: TRBJ2-1
v_call: TRBV5-1
clone_size: few
cdr3_aa: CASSAGNNEQFF
cdr3_nt: TGCGCCAGCAGTGCGGGGAACAATGAGCAGTTCTTC

d_call: TRBD1
j_call: TRBJ1-6
v_call: TRBV27
clone_size: -
cdr3_aa: CASSSGTGVSSYNSPLHF
cdr3_nt: TGTGCCAGCAGTTCCGGGACAGGGGTTAGCTCCTATAATTCACCCCTCCACTTT

d_call: TRBD2
j_call: TRBJ2-1
v_call: TRBV10-3
clone_size: -
cdr3_aa: CAISERGGYNEQFF
cdr3_nt: TGTGCCATCAGTGAGCGGGGGGGGTACAATGAGCAGTTCTTC

d_call: -
j_call: TRBJ1-6
v_call: TRBV7-9
clone_size: -
cdr3_aa: CASSPRGMAVGNSPLHF
cdr3_nt: TGTGCCAGCAGCCCACGAGGGATGGCAGTGGGTAATTCACCCCTCCACTTT

d_call: TRBD1
j_call: TRBJ2-5
v_call: TRBV6-1
clone_size: -
cdr3_aa: CASKISDRRETQYF
cdr3_nt: TGTGCCAGCAAAATTTCGGACAGGCGGGAGACCCAGTACTTC

d_call: -
j_call: TRBJ1-4
v_call: TRBV7-2
clone_size: -
cdr3_aa: CASSRTPTNEKLFF
cdr3_nt: TGTGCCAGCAGCCGGACACCTACTAATGAAAAACTGTTTTTT

d_call: -
j_call: TRBJ2-7
v_call: TRBV13
clone_size: -
cdr3_aa: CASSFGVNEQYF
cdr3_nt: TGTGCCAGCAGCTTCGGGGTGAACGAGCAGTACTTC

d_call: TRBD1
j_call: TRBJ2-1
v_call: TRBV6-1
clone_size: -
cdr3_aa: CASIEGGTGRNEQFF
cdr3_nt: TGTGCCAGCATCGAAGGGGGGACAGGGAGAAATGAGCAGTTCTTC

d_call: -
j_call: TRBJ2-2
v_call: TRBV11-2
clone_size: few
cdr3_aa: CASSFVPRELFF
cdr3_nt: TGTGCCAGCAGCTTCGTGCCTAGGGAGCTGTTTTTT

d_call: TRBD2
j_call: TRBJ2-5
v_call: TRBV7-8
clone_size: -
cdr3_aa: CASSLGSPGGAYQETQYF
cdr3_nt: TGTGCCAGCAGCTTAGGGTCGCCCGGGGGGGCCTACCAAGAGACCCAGTACTTC

d_call: -
j_call: TRBJ1-6
v_call: TRBV6-1
clone_size: -
cdr3_aa: CASSEQVSLGSPFHF
cdr3_nt: TGTGCCAGCAGCGAACAAGTCTCTCTAGGTTCACCCTTCCACTTT

d_call: TRBD2
j_call: TRBJ2-3
v_call: TRBV5-1
clone_size: once
cdr3_aa: CASSLAGGQTDTQYF
cdr3_nt: TGCGCCAGCAGCCTAGCGGGGGGGCAGACAGATACGCAGTATTTT

d_call: -
j_call: TRBJ2-1
v_call: TRBV5-1
clone_size: -
cdr3_aa: CASRDTYNEQFF
cdr3_nt: TGCGCCAGCCGCGACACCTACAATGAGCAGTTCTTC

d_call: -
j_call: TRBJ1-5
v_call: TRBV9
clone_size: once
cdr3_aa: CASSGGPGPNQPQHF
cdr3_nt: TGTGCCAGCAGCGGCGGCCCCGGCCCCAATCAGCCCCAGCATTTT

d_call: TRBD1
j_call: TRBJ2-7
v_call: TRBV6-1
clone_size: -
cdr3_aa: CASSQEQGYYEQYF
cdr3_nt: TGTGCCAGCAGCCAAGAACAGGGGTACTACGAGCAGTACTTC

d_call: -
j_call: TRBJ2-7
v_call: TRBV29-1
clone_size: -
cdr3_aa: CSVAPRAGGVYEQYF
cdr3_nt: TGCAGCGTTGCCCCACGGGCAGGAGGGGTCTACGAGCAGTACTTC

d_call: TRBD1
j_call: TRBJ2-1
v_call: TRBV4-3
clone_size: -
cdr3_aa: CASTPGQGFENEQFF
cdr3_nt: TGCGCCAGCACCCCGGGACAGGGTTTTGAAAATGAGCAGTTCTTC

d_call: TRBD1
j_call: TRBJ2-7
v_call: TRBV6-5
clone_size: -
cdr3_aa: CASSPGTAYEQYF
cdr3_nt: TGTGCCAGCAGTCCCGGGACAGCCTACGAGCAGTACTTC

d_call: -
j_call: TRBJ1-2
v_call: TRBV5-1
clone_size: once
cdr3_aa: CASSSSPLANYGYTF
cdr3_nt: TGCGCCAGCAGCTCTAGCCCACTCGCTAACTATGGCTACACCTTC